This T cell receptor (beta chain) was identified in a study of cytomegalovirus exposure and HLA in healthy donors. In the study overall: Counted in an early data release were approximately 85 million unique TCRs from HLA-typed donors.

PCR was performed using 60 Vbeta and 13 Jbeta primers. Measured with immunoSEQ multiplex PCR; TCRdb has only the in-frame clones, and not every one. The sample holds fewer than 200,000 clones, roughly four fifths seen once. A remark on this clone: Relative to the germline gene, one junction end is altered; a read error may explain this.

This CDR3 comprises 13 residues. Germline-derived CDR1 and CDR2 are SSHAT and FNYEAQ (reference sequence). The rearrangement uses TRBV7-7 and TRBJ2-3, with 7 bases that match TRBD2. This clonotype was obtained from a female donor in good health and CMV-seronegative. The sequencing sample was made of PBMCs. The CDR3 region is CASSASGGDTQYF. The CDR3 bases are TGTGCTAGCAGCGCATCGGGGGGAGATACGCAGTATTTT. The variable domain in full, with the rest retrieved from reference TRBV7-7 and TRBJ2-3, is GAGVSQSPRYKVTKRGQDVTLRCDPISSHATLYWYQQALGQGPEFLTYFNYEAQPDKSGLPSDRFSAERPEGSISTLTIQRTEQRDSAMYRCASSASGGDTQYFGPGTRLTVL.